The 13 T cell receptor beta chains reported below all come from one sample, sequenced in a study of cytomegalovirus exposure and HLA in healthy donors (dated by TCRdb to between 2016 and 2019). Library method: the immunoSEQ multiplex PCR assay. The multiplex PCR relied on a mix of 60 forward primers for TCR Vbeta segments and 13 reverse primers for TCR Jbeta segments. TCRdb took this table from immuneACCESS and kept in-frame rearrangements with V and J called. Such tables lack part of the clones; where checked against another copy, unresolved V genes explain under half of the gap, and the rest is unexplained. The sample has approximately 140,000 clones on record, about 82% of them singletons. Jointly, the top ten make up about 2.2% of the sample. Source material: PBMCs. The receptor source for this set is a man aged 25-40 years in good health and CMV-seronegative.

The genes are TRBV6-6 and TRBJ1-2, with D perhaps TRBD1 (5 bases). The germline V gene encodes CDR1 MNHNY and CDR2 SVGAGI (reference sequence). The ends were cut back, 8 bases at V and 2 bases at J, with 18 bases in the middle. The CDR3 consists of 15 residues. CDR3 sequence: CASLKEREGNYGYTF. In nucleotides, the CDR3 is TGTGCCAGCCTTAAGGAACGGGAGGGGAACTATGGCTACACCTTC.

This chain links TRBV5-1 with TRBJ2-2; unclear D gene. This CDR3 is 12 amino acids long. CDR1 and CDR2 (germline): SGHRS, YFSETQ. V lost 2 bases and J lost 7, with 6 bases in between. CDR3 nucleotide sequence: TGCGCCAGCAGCTTCAACGGCGGGGAGCTGTTTTTT. Its protein product is CASSFNGGELFF.

V and J are TRBV9 and TRBJ1-1; D is perhaps TRBD1 (6 bases). The CDR3 totals 15 residues. CDR1 is SGDLS, CDR2 YYNGEE, per germline. V lost 4 bases, J lost 0 bases, and 13 bases lay in between. The CDR3: CASSSRTDMNTEAFF. In DNA form, the CDR3 reads TGTGCCAGCAGCTCAAGGACAGACATGAACACTGAAGCTTTCTTT.

V is TRBV6-1 and J is TRBJ2-7; D is possibly TRBD1 (6 bases). Germline V gene lookup returns CDR1 MNHNS and CDR2 SASEGT. Trimming took 0 bases from V and 0 from J, leaving 9 bases between them. CDR3 size: 15 residues. The CDR3 DNA reads as TGTGCCAGCAGTGAAGCGGGGGCCCACTCCTACGAGCAGTACTTC. Protein product: CASSEAGAHSYEQYF.

The chain recombines TRBV7-8 with TRBJ1-1; D is unresolved. Trimming removed 5 bases from V and 0 bases from J, with 7 bases in between. Per germline, CDR1 SGHVS and CDR2 FQNEAQ. The CDR3 length is 13 residues. The CDR3 reads CASSDIMNTEAFF. For the CDR3, the DNA is TGTGCCAGCAGCGACATAATGAACACTGAAGCTTTCTTT.

The rearrangement links TRBV25-1 to TRBJ2-1, with 10 bases aligning to TRBD2. CDR3 size: 15 residues. The germline CDR1 and CDR2 sequences are MGHDK and SYGVNS. V trimming: 3 bases; J trimming: 8 bases; junction bases outside the gene matches: 7. CDR3 amino acids: CASSDKAGGLHEQFF. The CDR3 DNA reads TGTGCCAGCAGTGATAAAGCGGGAGGGCTGCATGAGCAGTTCTTC.

The CDR3 DNA reads TGCGCCAGCAGCCCCAATTCCCAAGAGACCCAGTACTTC. Amino acid sequence: CASSPNSQETQYF. The V call is TRBV10-2, the J call TRBJ2-5; no reliable D call. V was trimmed by 6 bases and J by 1 base, leaving 9 bases between them. The CDR3 contains 13 residues. Germline CDR1 and CDR2: WSHSY and SAAADI.

This chain connects TRBV19 to TRBJ2-6, with 8 nucleotides matching TRBD1. Unmatched junction bases numbered 10, after V lost 6 bases and J lost 0 bases. This CDR3 spans 18 amino acids. From germline, CDR1 is LNHDA and CDR2 SQIVND (reference sequence). This chain's CDR3 is CASRPDRETRSGANVLTF. CDR3 bases: TGTGCCAGTAGACCGGACAGGGAAACACGCTCTGGGGCCAACGTCCTGACTTTC. The full variable domain, completed using reference TRBV19 and TRBJ2-6, is DGGITQSPKYLFRKEGQNVTLSCEQNLNHDAMYWYRQDPGQGLRLIYYSQIVNDFQKGDIAEGYSVSREKKESFPLTVTSAQKNPTAFYLCASRPDRETRSGANVLTFGAGSRLTVL.

This rearrangement joins TRBV4-1 to TRBJ1-4; 9 nucleotides line up with TRBD1. Losses at the gene ends were 4 bases for V and 8 bases for J; bases not matched to a gene: 5. The germline gives CDR1 MGHRA, CDR2 YSYEKL. This CDR3 spans 14 amino acids. DNA of the CDR3: TGCGCCAGCAGCCGAGGGACAGGGAACGAAAAACTGTTTTTT. Its translation is CASSRGTGNEKLFF.

The rearrangement uses TRBV5-1 and TRBJ1-1; D perhaps matches TRBD1 (6 bases). This CDR3 comprises 16 residues. Germline CDR1 and CDR2: SGHRS and YFSETQ. Deletions cut 0 bases from V and 6 bases from J, with 18 bases between. CDR3 bases: TGCGCCAGCAGCTTGGAGTCTATGGGACATACCCCTGAAGCTTTCTTT. This encodes CASSLESMGHTPEAFF.

The chain is built from TRBV5-6 and TRBJ2-7, with D possibly TRBD2 on 7 matching bases. The CDR3 spans 15 residues. V was shortened by 0 bases and J by 7 bases, with 17 bases between the two germline ends. CDR1 SGHDT and CDR2 YYEEEE come from the germline V gene. The CDR3: CASSLGGGARGEQYF. Written as DNA, the CDR3 is TGTGCCAGCAGCTTGGGTGGGGGGGCCCGGGGAGAGCAGTACTTC.

The rearrangement joins TRBV28 to TRBJ2-1, with D possibly TRBD2 on 6 matching bases. The CDR3 loop spans 13 amino acids. V lost 7 bases and J 1 base, leaving 8 bases between the germline ends. Germline V lookup: CDR1 MDHEN, CDR2 SYDVKM. The CDR3 DNA is TGTGCCAGCAAGGAGGGATCCTACAATGAGCAGTTCTTC. Translation: CASKEGSYNEQFF.

This clone appeared once. This chain joins TRBV27 and TRBJ1-4; tentative D call: TRBD1 (5 bases). The germline CDR1 and CDR2 sequences are MNHEY and SMNVEV (reference sequence). Deletions cut 5 bases from V and 6 bases from J, with 19 bases between. The length of the CDR3 is 16 residues. CDR3 in amino acids: CASSPHRQFLDEKLFF. CDR3 bases: TGTGCCAGCAGTCCCCACCGACAGTTTTTGGATGAAAAACTGTTTTTT.